Listed below are T cell receptor beta chains from one sample, sequenced in a study of post-analysis software for immune sequencing data. MiXCR, applied by TCRdb to the PCR reads, yields one record per CDR3 protein. Among 450,000 or so distinct CDR3 sequences listed, around 40% were seen once. Sequencing was performed on blood. These receptor sequences come from a girl aged 10 to 17 with multiple sclerosis. The CDR3 runs from the conserved cysteine through the conserved F or W. The order of the fields is D gene, J gene, V gene, clone size, CDR3 protein, CDR3 DNA. D genes are given only for firm matches. A clone size is listed for some rows: how often the clone was seen (once, few, many), or a class if it is expanded.

. TRBJ1-5 TRBV12-3/TRBV12-4 . CASSFDSNRPQHF TGTGCCAGCAGTTTTGATAGCAATCGGCCCCAGCATTTT
TRBD2 TRBJ2-5 TRBV20-1 . CSASPQPLAEVPQYF TGCAGTGCTAGCCCGCAGCCACTAGCGGAAGTCCCCCAGTACTTC
. TRBJ2-3 TRBV5-1 . CASSSRQPTLIDTQYF TGCGCCAGCAGCTCAAGACAGCCCACATTGATAGATACGCAGTATTTT
TRBD2 TRBJ2-7 TRBV27 many CASSRAGAYEQYF TGTGCCAGCAGTCGAGCGGGAGCCTACGAGCAGTACTTC
TRBD2 TRBJ2-7 TRBV5-1 once CASSLAMTSGRAYEQNF TGCGCCAGCAGCTTGGCTATGACTAGCGGGAGGGCCTACGAGCAGAACTTC
. TRBJ2-3 TRBV10-3 few CAISERDPTDTQYF TGTGCCATCAGTGAACGGGACCCCACCGATACGCAGTATTTT
TRBD2 TRBJ2-1 TRBV7-9 few CASSFGLAGESHDEQFF TGTGCCAGCAGCTTCGGTCTAGCGGGCGAGTCACACGATGAGCAGTTCTTC
TRBD2 TRBJ2-1 TRBV10-2 few CASTLAGGDNEQFF TGCGCCAGCACCCTAGCGGGCGGGGACAATGAGCAGTTCTTC
. TRBJ2-7 TRBV6-5 few CASSSVPYEQYF TGTGCCAGCAGCTCAGTCCCCTACGAGCAGTACTTC
. TRBJ2-7 TRBV7-2 once CASSLPPVPYEQYF TGTGCCAGCAGCCTTCCACCGGTCCCCTACGAGCAGTACTTC
TRBD2 TRBJ2-1 TRBV28 few CASSSLAGVDGEQFF TGTGCCAGCAGTTCTCTAGCGGGAGTAGACGGTGAGCAGTTCTTC
TRBD2 TRBJ2-3 TRBV27 few CASRRDSGSFDTQYF TGTGCCAGCAGACGGGATAGCGGGAGCTTCGATACGCAGTATTTT
. TRBJ2-3 TRBV12-3/TRBV12-4 . CASSFGTLGTDTQYF TGTGCCAGCAGTTTTGGGACGCTGGGCACAGATACGCAGTATTTT
TRBD1 TRBJ2-2 TRBV12-3/TRBV12-4 . CASSPPDRADTGELFF TGTGCCAGCAGTCCCCCGGACAGGGCAGACACCGGGGAGCTGTTTTTT
. TRBJ1-2 TRBV6-2/TRBV6-3 . CASSYDVRTGTRNGYTF TGTGCCAGCAGTTACGATGTAAGGACCGGGACACGGAATGGCTACACCTTC
TRBD1 TRBJ2-4 TRBV5-1 few CASSSDRGDIQYF TGCGCCAGCAGCTCGGACAGGGGGGACATTCAGTACTTC
. TRBJ2-1 TRBV4-2 . CASSQLSGKLGDNEQFF TGTGCCAGCAGCCAACTTAGCGGCAAGCTAGGAGACAATGAGCAGTTCTTC
. TRBJ2-1 TRBV18 few CASSMTSRNYNEQFF TGTGCCAGCTCAATGACTTCTCGAAATTACAATGAGCAGTTCTTC
. TRBJ2-3 TRBV7-7 few CASSLDSYTDTQYF TGTGCTAGCAGCTTAGATAGTTACACAGATACGCAGTATTTT
. TRBJ1-1 TRBV6-5 few CASSYSVDAEAFF TGTGCCAGCAGTTACTCGGTGGACGCTGAAGCTTTCTTT
. TRBJ1-1 TRBV10-3 . CAISKSAAEAFF TGTGCCATCAGTAAATCGGCGGCTGAAGCTTTCTTT
TRBD1 TRBJ1-4 TRBV6-2/TRBV6-3 few CASLRGPDEKLFF TGTGCCAGCCTCAGGGGGCCGGATGAAAAACTGTTTTTT
. TRBJ1-4 TRBV12-3/TRBV12-4 . CASSSLQGNEKLFF TGTGCCAGCAGTAGTCTCCAGGGCAATGAAAAACTGTTTTTT
TRBD2 TRBJ2-1 TRBV7-2 . CASSLEGGRASYDEQFF TGTGCCAGCAGCTTAGAGGGCGGGAGGGCCTCCTACGATGAGCAGTTCTTC
. TRBJ2-7 TRBV10-3 few CAISSSGDRAYEQYF .
. TRBJ2-1 TRBV20-1 . CSAIIFGLTRPPDNEQFF TGCAGTGCTATTATTTTCGGGTTAACAAGGCCTCCGGACAATGAGCAGTTCTTC
. TRBJ2-3 TRBV20-1 . CSARKVEGVTDTQYF TGCAGTGCTAGAAAGGTGGAGGGCGTCACAGATACGCAGTATTTT
. TRBJ2-7 TRBV20-1 . CSAREPGDYEQYF TGCAGTGCTAGAGAACCAGGGGACTACGAGCAGTACTTC